Below are 29 T cell receptor beta chains sequenced from a single sample in a study of blood T cell repertoires in COVID-19. Sequencing used immunoSEQ multiplex PCR; TCRdb keeps in-frame clones, though not all of them. Of about 79,000 clones listed, around 90% are singletons. The sample was peripheral blood. The receptors come from a middle-aged man with active COVID-19.

CDR3 amino acids: CASSKTSGGASDTQYF. DNA of the CDR3: TGTGCCAGCAGTAAGACTAGCGGGGGGGCGTCAGATACGCAGTATTTT. The chain employs TRBV6-4 and TRBJ2-3; 14 nucleotides line up with TRBD2. Germline V gene lookup returns CDR1 MRHNA and CDR2 SNTAGT. The CDR3 is made up of 16 amino acids. V lost 5 bases and J lost 4; bases outside the gene matches: 5.

The gene calls are TRBV7-8 and TRBJ2-7, with TRBD2 matching over 8 bases. Germline V gives CDR1 SGHVS, CDR2 FQNEAQ. The CDR3 runs 18 residues. Trimming took 4 bases from V and 3 from J; bases not matched to a gene: 17. Here the CDR3 DNA reads TGTGCCAGCAGCTCTGCCCGACACCCTCGGGGGGGAGACTACGAGCAGTACTTC. Translating it yields CASSSARHPRGGDYEQYF.

V usage is TRBV7-9 and J usage is TRBJ2-5, with 9 bases fitting TRBD1. The germline V gene has CDR1 SEHNR and CDR2 FQNEAQ (reference sequence). J lost 5 bases, V lost 0 bases, and 13 bases had no gene match. This CDR3 is built from 18 residues. The CDR3 region has the DNA TGTGCCAGCAGCTTAGCGAGTCGGGGGACAGGGAGGCGCGAGACCCAGTACTTC. It specifies CASSLASRGTGRRETQYF.

The chain combines TRBV7-2 with TRBJ2-1; tentative D call: TRBD2 (5 bases). CDR3 length: 19 amino acids. Germline V gene data show CDR1 as SGHTA and CDR2 as FQGNSA. Trimming removed 5 bases at V and 7 bases at J, with 30 bases between. CDR3: CASSPLTQEVGWPRNEQFF. The DNA for the CDR3 is TGTGCCAGCAGCCCTCTCACGCAGGAGGTAGGCTGGCCTCGAAATGAGCAGTTCTTC.

The V and J genes are TRBV4-2 and TRBJ1-2, with a possible D match to TRBD1 (5 bases). Per the germline V gene, CDR1 is LGHNA and CDR2 is YNFKEQ. Trimming shortened V by 0 bases and J by 4 bases, and 9 bases separated the two germline ends. The CDR3 consists of 14 residues. In nucleotides, the CDR3 is TGTGCCAGCAGCCAAGACGTAGGGGTCTATGGCTACACCTTC. Its translation: CASSQDVGVYGYTF.

The chain employs TRBV11-3 and TRBJ1-2; 7 nucleotides match TRBD1. CDR1 and CDR2 from the germline V gene are SGHNT and YENEEA. The V segment lost 5 bases and the J segment 1 base; nucleotides outside the gene matches: 10. CDR3 length: 16 residues. The CDR3 nucleotides read TGTGCCAGCAGCGCCCCAGACAGGGTAAATAACTATGGCTACACCTTC. Its protein is CASSAPDRVNNYGYTF.

This clone was detected only a few times. The chain is built from TRBV9 and TRBJ2-7; 9 bases line up with TRBD2. This CDR3 is 16 amino acids long. In germline, CDR1 is SGDLS, CDR2 YYNGEE. The V and J ends lost 0 bases and 2 bases, in that order; junction bases with no gene match: 6. The CDR3 DNA follows: TGTGCCAGCAGCGTAGGGGGGGCTAGCGGGACCTACGAGCAGTACTTC. Protein product: CASSVGGASGTYEQYF. Drawing the rest from reference TRBV9 and TRBJ2-7, the complete variable domain is DSGVTQTPKHLITATGQRVTLRCSPRSGDLSVYWYQQSLDQGLQFLIQYYNGEERAKGNILERFSAQQFPDLHSELNLSSLELGDSALYFCASSVGGASGTYEQYFGPGTRLTVT.

The V gene is TRBV19, the J gene TRBJ2-1; maybe TRBD2 (6 bases). V lost 6 bases and J 0 bases, leaving 15 bases between the germline ends. The CDR3 has 16 amino acids. Germline CDR1 is LNHDA and CDR2 is SQIVND (reference sequence). The CDR3 here is CASRSLERASYNEQFF. For the CDR3, the DNA is TGTGCCAGTAGATCCCTCGAGCGGGCCTCCTACAATGAGCAGTTCTTC.

The chain recombines TRBV6-5 with TRBJ1-1, with no clear D. CDR3 length: 12 residues. V lost 7 bases and J 1 base, leaving 7 bases between the germline ends. Germline CDR1 and CDR2: MNHEY and SVGAGI. The CDR3 is CASTRGNTEAFF. The CDR3 region has the DNA TGTGCCAGCACTCGGGGGAACACTGAAGCTTTCTTT.

This clone has more than one count but fewer than ten. The chain recombines TRBV5-1 with TRBJ2-2, with 9 bases matching TRBD1. This CDR3 spans 17 amino acids. Germline V gene sequence: CDR1 SGHRS, CDR2 YFSETQ. The V segment lost 4 bases and the J segment 5 bases; nucleotides outside the gene matches: 12. In DNA form, the CDR3 reads TGCGCCAGCAGCCGCGGCCCACAGGGGGCAAGTACCGGGGAGCTGTTTTTT. Its protein product is CASSRGPQGASTGELFF.

The J gene is TRBJ1-3, the V gene TRBV7-2; a possible D gene is TRBD1 (6 bases). V lost 5 bases and J 4 bases, leaving 15 bases between the germline ends. CDR3 size: 15 residues. Germline V gene sequence: CDR1 SGHTA, CDR2 FQGNSA. The CDR3 sequence: CASSVSRTAGNTIYF. The CDR3, as DNA: TGTGCCAGCAGCGTTAGCCGGACAGCAGGAAACACCATATATTTT.

This clone was counted once. The chain joins TRBV5-1 to TRBJ1-5; possibly TRBD1 for D (5 bases). The V gene lost 0 bases and the J gene lost 7 bases, with 14 bases spanning the gap. Germline lookup yields CDR1 SGHRS and CDR2 YFSETQ. This CDR3 comprises 15 residues. The CDR3 loop reads CASSLEGQFGQPQHF. The CDR3 nucleotides are TGCGCCAGCAGCTTGGAGGGGCAGTTTGGACAGCCCCAGCATTTT.

V gene TRBV5-1 combines with J gene TRBJ2-5; 7 nucleotides align to TRBD2. Trimming cost V 6 bases and J 3 bases; bases outside gene matches: 11. Per the germline V gene, CDR1 is SGHRS and CDR2 is YFSETQ. There are 15 residues in the CDR3. This CDR3 is CASTQAGRSEETQYF. The CDR3 nucleotides are TGCGCCAGCACCCAAGCGGGGCGCTCCGAAGAGACCCAGTACTTC.

The chain carries TRBV29-1 and TRBJ1-1; maybe TRBD1 (5 bases). CDR3 length equals 15 residues. Germline V lookup: CDR1 SQVTM, CDR2 ANQGSEA. Trimming pared 0 bases from V and 8 bases from J, leaving 19 bases between. Here the CDR3 DNA reads TGCAGCGTTGAAGATCAATATTCGGTCGGGGGGGAAGCTTTCTTT. Protein sequence: CSVEDQYSVGGEAFF.

The chain employs TRBV5-4 and TRBJ1-6; D gene ambiguous. Germline V gene lookup returns CDR1 SGHNT and CDR2 YYREEE (reference sequence). The V and J ends lost 0 bases and 9 bases respectively, with 10 bases between them. This CDR3 has 14 amino acids. The CDR3 DNA reads TGTGCCAGCAGCTTGGAACTATCGGGTTCACCCCTCCACTTT. It translates to CASSLELSGSPLHF.

This clone was recorded a few times. The chain joins TRBV9 to TRBJ2-7, with a weak D call TRBD2 (6 bases). The CDR3 is 14 amino acids. Germline CDR1 is SGDLS and CDR2 is YYNGEE. The V and J ends lost 0 bases and 6 bases respectively, with 13 bases between them. The CDR3, as DNA: TGTGCCAGCAGCGTAGGACGGCGGGGAGGCGAGCAGTACTTC. Amino acid sequence: CASSVGRRGGEQYF.

The chain recombines TRBV7-2 with TRBJ1-5; D is unclear. Germline V lookup: CDR1 SGHTA, CDR2 FQGNSA. The ends were cut back, 5 bases at V and 4 bases at J, with 9 bases in the middle. This CDR3 has 13 amino acids. The CDR3 region has the DNA TGTGCCAGCAGCCGCCAAACTAATCAGCCCCAGCATTTT. This encodes CASSRQTNQPQHF.

The chain couples TRBV19 to TRBJ2-2; D not certain. Trimming removed 0 bases at V and 2 bases at J, with 7 bases between. Germline CDR1 LNHDA, CDR2 SQIVND (reference sequence). The CDR3 contains 15 residues. In DNA, the CDR3 is TGTGCCAGTAGTATAGAGAGCCCCAACACCGGGGAGCTGTTTTTT. Protein: CASSIESPNTGELFF.

This chain uses TRBV7-9 with TRBJ2-3; 14 nucleotides match TRBD2. Trimming removed 0 bases from V and 6 bases from J; junction bases left unmatched: 5. The CDR3 is 17 residues long. The germline V gene has CDR1 SEHNR and CDR2 FQNEAQ (reference sequence). The DNA of the CDR3 is TGTGCCAGCAGCTTAGCCGGGACTAGCGGGGGCGGGGATACGCAGTATTTT. Translated: CASSLAGTSGGGDTQYF.

The V call is TRBV9, the J call TRBJ2-1, with no clear D. V lost 0 bases and J 9 bases, leaving 10 bases between the germline ends. Germline CDR1 reads SGDLS; CDR2 reads YYNGEE. CDR3 length: 13 residues. The CDR3 reads CASSVGGSGEQFF. CDR3 in DNA: TGTGCCAGCAGCGTAGGAGGATCGGGTGAGCAGTTCTTC.

This rearrangement joins TRBV6-5 to TRBJ1-3, with D uncertain. The V end lost 7 bases, the J end lost 8 bases, and 15 bases lay between the germline ends. The CDR3 contains 13 residues. From germline, CDR1 is MNHEY and CDR2 SVGAGI. The CDR3 is CASTPAARDTIYF. As DNA, the CDR3 is TGTGCCAGCACTCCGGCGGCCCGGGACACCATATATTTT.

The chain recombines TRBV10-3 with TRBJ2-1, with D possibly matching TRBD2 (5 bases). Looked up from germline, CDR1 is ENHRY and CDR2 is SYGVKD. V lost 2 bases and J lost 4, with 15 bases in between. The CDR3 is 16 amino acids. CDR3 sequence (DNA): TGTGCCATCAGTGAGGACATCGGGGTGGGATACAATGAGCAGTTCTTC. It encodes CAISEDIGVGYNEQFF.

This chain joins TRBV5-5 and TRBJ1-3; D not certain. This CDR3 has 11 residues. The V gene lost 4 bases and the J gene lost 9 bases, with 8 bases spanning the gap. From germline, CDR1 is SGHKS and CDR2 YYEKEE (reference sequence). In DNA form, the CDR3 reads TGTGCCAGCAGCGTGATCGGCACCATATATTTT. Residues: CASSVIGTIYF.

The chain carries TRBV2 and TRBJ2-1; the match to TRBD2 covers 13 bases. The trim removed 6 bases at V and 7 bases at J, leaving 3 bases unmatched. Germline V gene data show CDR1 as SNHLY and CDR2 as FYNNEI. The length of the CDR3 is 14 residues. Here the CDR3 DNA reads TGTGCCAGCAGAGGGACTAGCGGGGTTAATGAGCAGTTCTTC. Protein: CASRGTSGVNEQFF.

The chain has TRBV4-2 and TRBJ1-2; no clear D gene. Germline CDR1 and CDR2: LGHNA and YNFKEQ. Deletions cut 5 bases from V and 5 bases from J, with 12 bases between. This CDR3 has 13 residues. The CDR3 loop is CASSASRTYGYTF. The DNA for the CDR3 is TGTGCCAGCAGCGCCTCGCGGACTTATGGCTACACCTTC.

This chain uses TRBV5-4 with TRBJ2-3; 10 bases map to TRBD2. Per the germline V gene, CDR1 is SGHNT and CDR2 is YYREEE (reference sequence). With 4 bases clipped from V and 2 bases from J, the junction kept 7 bases outside the gene matches. This CDR3 comprises 16 residues. The CDR3 region has the DNA TGTGCCAGCAGCCCCGAAACTAGCGGGGTCACAGATACGCAGTATTTT. This codes for CASSPETSGVTDTQYF.

The chain couples TRBV5-5 to TRBJ2-7; 7 bases are shared with TRBD1. V was pared by 0 bases and J by 4 bases, with 4 bases of the junction left unmatched. Per the germline V gene, CDR1 is SGHKS and CDR2 is YYEKEE (reference sequence). The CDR3 is 14 residues long. CDR3 region: CASSLVGTDYEQYF. The DNA for the CDR3 is TGTGCCAGCAGCTTGGTTGGGACAGATTACGAGCAGTACTTC.

This clone was counted once. The chain recombines TRBV9 with TRBJ2-7; TRBD1 might be the D (7 bases). Looked up from germline, CDR1 is SGDLS and CDR2 is YYNGEE. The ends were cut back, 2 bases at V and 3 bases at J, with 12 bases in the middle. The CDR3 length is 14 residues. This chain's CDR3 is CASSVGGGGYEQYF. The CDR3 DNA reads as TGTGCCAGCAGCGTTGGAGGGGGCGGCTACGAGCAGTACTTC.

The chain joins TRBV18 to TRBJ2-2; no clear D. The CDR3 extends over 16 amino acids. V lost 3 bases and J lost 0, with 11 bases in between. Germline V gene data show CDR1 as KGHSH and CDR2 as LQKENI. CDR3 sequence: CASSPIRTTNTGELFF. CDR3 coding DNA: TGTGCCAGCTCACCCATCCGAACAACGAACACCGGGGAGCTGTTTTTT.